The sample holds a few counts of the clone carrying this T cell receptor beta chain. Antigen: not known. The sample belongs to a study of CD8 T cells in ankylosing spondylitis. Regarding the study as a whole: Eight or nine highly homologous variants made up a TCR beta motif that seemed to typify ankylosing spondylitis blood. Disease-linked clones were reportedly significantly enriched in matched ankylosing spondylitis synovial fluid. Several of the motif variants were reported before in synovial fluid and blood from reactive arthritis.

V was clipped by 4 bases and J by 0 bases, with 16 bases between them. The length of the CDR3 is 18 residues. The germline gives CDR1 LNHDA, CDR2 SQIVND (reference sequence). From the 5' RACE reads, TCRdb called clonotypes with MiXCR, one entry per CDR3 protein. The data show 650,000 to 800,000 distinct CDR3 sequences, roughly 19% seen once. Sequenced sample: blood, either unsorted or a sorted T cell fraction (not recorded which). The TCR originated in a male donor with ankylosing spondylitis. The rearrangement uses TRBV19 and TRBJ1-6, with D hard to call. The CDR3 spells CASSTLPGRGSYNSPLHF. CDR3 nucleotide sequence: TGTGCCAGTAGTACCCTCCCAGGACGAGGCTCCTATAATTCACCCCTCCACTTT.